Listed here are 32 T cell receptor beta chains from one sample, sequenced in a study of shared clonotypes between healthy human individuals. Naive CD8 isolation took CD45RO-negative cells positively selected for CCR7 and excluded terminally differentiated effector memory CD45RA+ cells. Repertoires were generated with immunoSEQ multiplex PCR, while TCRdb's copy carries only in-frame clones and drops some. Among hundreds of thousands of clones listed, approximately 92% were seen once. The sample was naive CD8+ T cells sorted from blood. Every receptor here comes from a man aged 25-45 years in good health.

V usage is TRBV4-3 and J usage is TRBJ2-7, with a weak D call TRBD1 (6 bases). Germline V gene data show CDR1 as LGHNA and CDR2 as YSLEER. V lost 5 bases and J 0 bases, leaving 14 bases between the germline ends. The CDR3 extends over 15 amino acids. The CDR3 DNA reads as TGCGCCAGCAGCTTGAACAGGGTTAGCTCCTACGAGCAGTACTTC. This sequence encodes CASSLNRVSSYEQYF.

The rearrangement links TRBV7-9 to TRBJ2-1; 9 nucleotides agree with TRBD2. The trim removed 4 bases at V and 6 bases at J, leaving 19 bases unmatched. Germline CDR1 is SEHNR and CDR2 is FQNEAQ (reference sequence). This CDR3 region has 19 residues. The CDR3 bases are TGTGCCAGCAGCTCAGGTCCGGAACGGGGCCTAGCGGGATTCAATGAGCAGTTCTTC. Its protein is CASSSGPERGLAGFNEQFF.

The chain combines TRBV27 with TRBJ2-2; D is ambiguous. V was trimmed by 5 bases and J by 3 bases, leaving 7 bases between them. The CDR3 contains 13 residues. The germline V gene encodes CDR1 MNHEY and CDR2 SMNVEV (reference sequence). The CDR3 DNA reads TGTGCCAGCAGTCTCGCACACACCGGGGAGCTGTTTTTT. Its translation is CASSLAHTGELFF.

This rearrangement joins TRBV9 to TRBJ2-5, with 12 bases identical to TRBD2. The junction had 10 bases not matched to a gene; V was cut back by 0 bases and J by 1 base. The CDR3 runs 19 residues. Germline CDR1 is SGDLS and CDR2 is YYNGEE. The CDR3 DNA reads TGTGCCAGCAGCGTAGAAGCGACTAGCGGGAGATCCCCCCAAGAGACCCAGTACTTC. Translating gives CASSVEATSGRSPQETQYF.

The chain is built from TRBV4-3 and TRBJ2-1; 11 nucleotides match TRBD2. CDR3 length equals 16 residues. Germline CDR1 is LGHNA and CDR2 is YSLEER. V shed 4 bases and J 6 bases; nucleotides not matched to a gene: 8. The chain's CDR3 is CASSLDGLAGFNEQFF. The DNA of the CDR3 is TGCGCCAGCAGCCTAGACGGACTAGCGGGTTTCAATGAGCAGTTCTTC.

Note on this clone: The sample holds other DNA sequences that translate to the same CDR3. Here the CDR3 reads CASSGQGAYEQYF. In DNA, the CDR3 is TGTGCCAGCAGCGGACAGGGGGCCTACGAGCAGTACTTC. This chain links TRBV9 with TRBJ2-7; 9 bases line up with TRBD1. Germline CDR1 is SGDLS and CDR2 is YYNGEE. V was pared by 3 bases and J by 2 bases, with 0 bases of the junction left unmatched. There are 13 residues in the CDR3.

To note about this clone: Different DNA sequences within this sample yield the same CDR3. The V call is TRBV27, the J call TRBJ2-1; 12 bases align to TRBD2. V shed 5 bases and J 4 bases; nucleotides not matched to a gene: 3. Germline loops: CDR1 MNHEY, CDR2 SMNVEV (reference sequence). The CDR3 totals 15 residues. The CDR3 sequence: CASSPLAGGYNEQFF. CDR3 sequence (DNA): TGTGCCAGCAGTCCTCTAGCGGGAGGGTACAATGAGCAGTTCTTC.

CDR3 coding DNA: TGTGCCAGCAGCTCACTGGTCGAGCAGTTCTTC. The encoded protein is CASSSLVEQFF. V is TRBV11-2 and J is TRBJ2-1; no clear D. Trimming stripped 4 bases from V and 10 bases from J, with 8 bases between. Germline values: CDR1 SGHAT, CDR2 FQNNGV. The CDR3 contains 11 residues.

The J gene is TRBJ2-7, the V gene TRBV2, with D unclear. V was pared by 1 base and J by 3 bases, with 7 bases between. Germline CDR1 is SNHLY and CDR2 is FYNNEI. The CDR3 is 13 residues long. CDR3 in amino acids: CASSEGQLYEQYF. CDR3 bases: TGTGCCAGCAGTGAAGGCCAGCTCTACGAGCAGTACTTC.

A word on this clone: The sample holds other DNA sequences that translate to the same CDR3. V gene TRBV27 combines with J gene TRBJ2-7; D is perhaps TRBD1 (5 bases). Per the germline V gene, CDR1 is MNHEY and CDR2 is SMNVEV (reference sequence). This CDR3 region has 14 residues. Trimming took 0 bases from V and 2 from J, leaving 8 bases between them. In DNA, the CDR3 is TGTGCCAGCAGTTTATCTGTGACAGCCTACGAGCAGTACTTC. This encodes CASSLSVTAYEQYF.

This clone was found a few times. The chain recombines TRBV7-9 with TRBJ2-3, with D perhaps TRBD1 or TRBD2 (5 bases each). Germline V lookup: CDR1 SEHNR, CDR2 FQNEAQ (reference sequence). Trimming took off 5 bases at V and 2 bases at J, with 14 bases between the two ends. CDR3 length: 15 amino acids. The CDR3 spells CASSPTGTPTDTQYF. The CDR3 DNA sequence: TGTGCCAGCAGCCCGACCGGGACCCCCACAGATACGCAGTATTTT.

The rearrangement links TRBV14 to TRBJ1-1, with D unresolved. The V and J ends lost 5 bases and 6 bases respectively, with 16 bases between them. There are 14 residues in the CDR3. Germline CDR1 SGHDN, CDR2 FVKESK. Here the CDR3 DNA reads TGTGCCAGCAGCTATGCCTCTGCGGGCCCTGAAGCTTTCTTT. Residues: CASSYASAGPEAFF.

Only one count was recorded for this clone. V is TRBV7-6 and J is TRBJ2-5, with D unclear. The V gene's germline CDR1 is SGHVS and CDR2 FNYEAQ. This CDR3 region has 15 residues. V gave up 10 bases and J gave up 6 bases, with 24 bases separating them. CDR3 DNA sequence: TGTGCCATAAGCGAATGGTCAGGCAAGGGTCAGACCCAGTACTTC. This gives the protein CAISEWSGKGQTQYF.

V is TRBV10-1 and J is TRBJ2-7; TRBD2 agrees at 10 bases. Trimming at V came to 8 bases and at J to 3 bases, leaving 7 bases not matched to a gene. The germline V gene has CDR1 WNHNN and CDR2 SYGVQD (reference sequence). The CDR3 loop spans 14 amino acids. The CDR3 is CASSPGLAIYEQYF. The CDR3 nucleotides read TGCGCCAGCTCTCCGGGACTAGCGATCTACGAGCAGTACTTC.

V gene TRBV4-3 combines with J gene TRBJ2-2; D may be TRBD2 (6 bases). The CDR3 is 16 amino acids. Trimming removed 0 bases at V and 0 bases at J, with 8 bases between. Germline CDR1 LGHNA, CDR2 YSLEER. CDR3 amino acids: CASSQDWGANTGELFF. In DNA, the CDR3 is TGCGCCAGCAGCCAAGACTGGGGGGCGAACACCGGGGAGCTGTTTTTT.

The V call is TRBV19, the J call TRBJ1-5; D is ambiguous. The ends were cut back, 2 bases at V and 1 base at J, with 6 bases in the middle. The CDR3 is 14 amino acids. Looked up from germline, CDR1 is LNHDA and CDR2 is SQIVND (reference sequence). The CDR3 DNA reads TGTGCCAGTAGTATAAAATGGAGCAATCAGCCCCAGCATTTT. Amino acids: CASSIKWSNQPQHF.

The chain uses TRBV27 and TRBJ2-2; D may match TRBD1 or TRBD2 (5 bases each). Germline V lookup: CDR1 MNHEY, CDR2 SMNVEV (reference sequence). The ends were cut back, 10 bases at V and 6 bases at J, with 9 bases in the middle. CDR3 length: 11 residues. The CDR3 bases are TGTGCCATCGAGGGACCCGGGGAGCTGTTTTTT. Translation: CAIEGPGELFF.

This clone was recorded a few times. Relative to the germline gene, one junction end is altered; a read error may explain this. CDR3 sequence (DNA): TGTGCCAGCAGCTCTCGGGCGCCCGGGGACAGGGGCTCGTTC. Protein product: CASSSRAPGDRGSF. The chain is built from TRBV7-9 and TRBJ2-7, with TRBD1 matching 10 bases. This CDR3 has 14 amino acids. Germline V gives CDR1 SEHNR, CDR2 FQNEAQ (reference sequence).

This chain connects TRBV7-9 to TRBJ2-7; possible D gene TRBD1, 5 bases. The CDR3 extends over 16 amino acids. The ends were cut back, 4 bases at V and 3 bases at J, with 19 bases in the middle. Germline V gene lookup returns CDR1 SEHNR and CDR2 FQNEAQ (reference sequence). DNA for the CDR3: TGTGCCAGCAGCTCCCCGACAGACAAGAACATCTACGAGCAGTACTTC. Its translation: CASSSPTDKNIYEQYF.

The chain recombines TRBV27 with TRBJ2-2; perhaps TRBD1 as D (5 bases). Germline CDR1 MNHEY, CDR2 SMNVEV (reference sequence). This CDR3 has 13 amino acids. V shed 2 bases and J shed 6 bases, with 7 bases lying between them. CDR3 region: CASSLTRAGELFF. In DNA form, the CDR3 reads TGTGCCAGCAGTTTAACCAGGGCCGGGGAGCTGTTTTTT.

This chain links TRBV7-6 with TRBJ2-1; 7 nucleotides match TRBD2. CDR3 size: 13 residues. With V trimmed by 0 bases and J by 13 bases, 6 bases remained unmatched. CDR1 is SGHVS, CDR2 FNYEAQ, per germline. CDR3 in amino acids: CASSLADGGLQFF. The DNA of the CDR3 is TGTGCCAGCAGCTTAGCGGATGGGGGACTACAGTTCTTC.

CDR3 nucleotides: TGTGCCAGCAGTCCGCACCCCTCGGGCGGGATCAACGAGCAGTACTTC. This translates into CASSPHPSGGINEQYF. The chain combines TRBV27 with TRBJ2-7; a possible D gene is TRBD2 (6 bases). CDR1 is MNHEY and CDR2 is SMNVEV in the germline V gene (reference sequence). CDR3 size: 16 residues. The V end lost 5 bases, the J end lost 5 bases, and 22 bases lay between the germline ends.

The rearrangement uses TRBV7-3 and TRBJ2-3, with 8 bases that match TRBD2. Germline CDR1 SGHTA, CDR2 FQGTGA. The J segment lost 1 base and the V segment lost 5 bases, leaving 2 bases of the junction unmatched. The CDR3 covers 14 residues. CDR3 DNA: TGTGCCAGCAGCCTGACTAGCGGCACAGATACGCAGTATTTT. It codes for CASSLTSGTDTQYF. The full variable domain, rest sourced from reference TRBV7-3 and TRBJ2-3, is GAGVSQTPSNKVTEKGKYVELRCDPISGHTALYWYRQSLGQGPEFLIYFQGTGAADDSGLPNDRFFAVRPEGSVSTLKIQRTERGDSAVYLCASSLTSGTDTQYFGPGTRLTVL.

As for this clone: A much bigger clone sits one base away, suggesting this may be a read error. Within the sample, other DNA sequences also encode this same CDR3. The chain joins TRBV6-1 to TRBJ2-7; D gene uncertain. CDR1 and CDR2 from the germline V gene are MNHNS and SASEGT. The V end was cut by 6 bases, the J end by 3 bases, with 3 bases between. There are 10 residues in the CDR3. The CDR3 spells CASRGYEQYF. The DNA for the CDR3 is TGTGCCAGCAGAGGCTACGAGCAGTACTTC.

The DNA for the CDR3 is TGCGCCAGCAGCTACCTCAGGGGCAACGAGCAGTACTTC. Residues: CASSYLRGNEQYF. V is TRBV5-1 and J is TRBJ2-7; D might be TRBD1 (6 bases). CDR3 length: 13 residues. V lost 3 bases, J lost 5 bases, and 12 bases lay in between. Per germline, CDR1 SGHRS and CDR2 YFSETQ.

The V gene is TRBV7-6, the J gene TRBJ2-2, with 10 bases aligning to TRBD2. V dropped 4 bases and J dropped 7; count of bases not matched to a gene: 9. The V gene's germline CDR1 is SGHVS and CDR2 FNYEAQ. CDR3 size: 16 residues. CDR3 DNA sequence: TGTGCCAGCAGCTCAGCGGGAGGGCCGGGGGACGGGGAGCTGTTTTTT. Amino acid sequence: CASSSAGGPGDGELFF.

This clone was seen a few times. The same CDR3 arises from other DNA sequences in this sample as well. The chain uses TRBV7-9 and TRBJ2-5; D gene unclear. The CDR3 totals 10 residues. The V and J ends lost 5 bases and 2 bases respectively, with 0 bases between them. The V gene's germline CDR1 is SEHNR and CDR2 FQNEAQ (reference sequence). The CDR3 DNA follows: TGTGCCAGCAGCCAAGAGACCCAGTACTTC. It yields the protein CASSQETQYF.

The rearrangement uses TRBV4-2 and TRBJ2-7, with no clear D. Between the trimmed V and J ends, which lost 3 bases and 7 bases, there was a span of 10 bases. CDR1 and CDR2 from the germline V gene are LGHNA and YNFKEQ. The length of the CDR3 is 12 residues. The CDR3 coding sequence is TGTGCCAGCAGCCAGTCCTTTGATGAGCAGTACTTC. The encoded protein is CASSQSFDEQYF.

The genes are TRBV7-9 and TRBJ2-2, with TRBD2 identical over 11 bases. V was pared by 5 bases and J by 5 bases, with 7 bases of the junction left unmatched. The CDR3 length is 16 residues. Germline assignment: CDR1 SEHNR and CDR2 FQNEAQ (reference sequence). In DNA form, the CDR3 reads TGTGCCAGCAGCCCGCGACTAGCGGGACCGACCGGGGAGCTGTTTTTT. It is translated as CASSPRLAGPTGELFF.

The genes are TRBV4-3 and TRBJ2-7; TRBD2 is a possible D gene (6 bases). Per germline, CDR1 LGHNA and CDR2 YSLEER. This CDR3 is 16 amino acids long. V was trimmed by 1 base and J by 2 bases, leaving 15 bases between them. CDR3 DNA sequence: TGCGCCAGCAGCCAAGGGGCGGGACGCCTCACCTACGAGCAGTACTTC. Protein sequence: CASSQGAGRLTYEQYF.

CDR3 region: CASTLRMGAIDEQFF. CDR3 nucleotides: TGTGCCAGCACCCTCCGGATGGGAGCAATCGATGAGCAGTTCTTC. This chain joins TRBV6-5 and TRBJ2-1; TRBD2 is a possible D gene (5 bases). Trimming shortened V by 7 bases and J by 8 bases, and 21 bases separated the two germline ends. Germline values: CDR1 MNHEY, CDR2 SVGAGI. The CDR3 is 15 residues long.

This clone was found once. V usage is TRBV9 and J usage is TRBJ2-2; D is possibly TRBD1 or TRBD2 (5 bases each). The CDR3 loop spans 15 amino acids. From germline, CDR1 is SGDLS and CDR2 YYNGEE. Trimming took off 0 bases at V and 6 bases at J, with 12 bases between the two ends. DNA for the CDR3: TGTGCCAGCAGCGTAGGGTGGGGGTCCCCCGGGGAGCTGTTTTTT. Translating it yields CASSVGWGSPGELFF. The entire variable domain, with the rest obtained from reference TRBV9 and TRBJ2-2, is as follows: DSGVTQTPKHLITATGQRVTLRCSPRSGDLSVYWYQQSLDQGLQFLIQYYNGEERAKGNILERFSAQQFPDLHSELNLSSLELGDSALYFCASSVGWGSPGELFFGEGSRLTVL.